The rows below give T cell receptor beta chains drawn from one sample of a study of cytomegalovirus exposure and HLA in healthy donors. Clones were sequenced by immunoSEQ multiplex PCR, and TCRdb holds only the in-frame ones, with some missing. The profile shows 120,000 to 150,000 clones, 60% to 85% of them singletons. The sequenced sample consisted of PBMCs. Receptor source: a male donor in good health and CMV-seronegative. The CDR3 runs from the conserved cysteine through the conserved F or W. Fields, in order: D gene, clone size, J gene, V gene, CDR3 protein, CDR3 DNA. D genes are given only for firm matches. Clone size is shown for a subset of rows, as once, few, many or a class of expanded clone.

d_gene: TRBD1; abundance: once; j_gene: TRBJ1-2; v_gene: TRBV10-2; CDR3aa: CANLLRQGAWTAYPYYGYTF; CDR3nt: TGCGCCAACCTCCTGAGACAGGGGGCGTGGACCGCCTACCCGTACTATGGCTACACCTTC
d_gene: TRBD1; abundance: -; j_gene: TRBJ2-7; v_gene: TRBV30; CDR3aa: CALAGTGIYEQYF; CDR3nt: TGTGCCTTGGCCGGGACAGGGATATACGAGCAGTACTTC
d_gene: TRBD1; abundance: -; j_gene: TRBJ2-7; v_gene: TRBV18; CDR3aa: CASSPRTGVYEQYF; CDR3nt: TGTGCCAGCTCACCCCGGACAGGGGTCTACGAGCAGTACTTC
d_gene: TRBD1; abundance: -; j_gene: TRBJ2-5; v_gene: TRBV9; CDR3aa: CASSVRGQETQYF; CDR3nt: TGTGCCAGCAGCGTCAGGGGGCAAGAGACCCAGTACTTC
d_gene: TRBD2; abundance: -; j_gene: TRBJ2-1; v_gene: TRBV11-3; CDR3aa: CASSGLAGRQFF; CDR3nt: TGTGCCAGCAGTGGACTAGCGGGGAGGCAGTTCTTC
d_gene: TRBD1; abundance: -; j_gene: TRBJ2-7; v_gene: TRBV10-3; CDR3aa: CAISADRRTYEQYF; CDR3nt: TGTGCCATCAGCGCGGACAGGAGAACCTACGAGCAGTACTTC
d_gene: -; abundance: few; j_gene: TRBJ2-3; v_gene: TRBV19; CDR3aa: CASSETGTPSTDTQYF; CDR3nt: TGTGCCAGTAGTGAGACCGGGACTCCTAGCACAGATACGCAGTATTTT
d_gene: TRBD1; abundance: -; j_gene: TRBJ2-7; v_gene: TRBV5-1; CDR3aa: CASSLARGLDEQYF; CDR3nt: TGCGCCAGCAGCTTGGCCAGGGGGCTGGACGAGCAGTACTTC
d_gene: TRBD2; abundance: -; j_gene: TRBJ2-5; v_gene: TRBV29-1; CDR3aa: CSVSGRTLQETQYF; CDR3nt: TGCAGCGTCAGCGGGAGGACCTTACAAGAGACCCAGTACTTC
d_gene: TRBD1; abundance: -; j_gene: TRBJ2-6; v_gene: TRBV10-2; CDR3aa: CASRTTGAGANVLTF; CDR3nt: TGCGCCAGCAGGACAACAGGGGCTGGGGCCAACGTCCTGACTTTC
d_gene: -; abundance: -; j_gene: TRBJ2-1; v_gene: TRBV6-1; CDR3aa: CASSEGAPYNEQFF; CDR3nt: TGTGCCAGCAGTGAAGGGGCCCCCTACAATGAGCAGTTCTTC
d_gene: -; abundance: -; j_gene: TRBJ2-4; v_gene: TRBV6-5; CDR3aa: CASTSWGEENIQYF; CDR3nt: TGTGCCAGCACCTCCTGGGGGGAAGAAAACATTCAGTACTTC
d_gene: TRBD1; abundance: few; j_gene: TRBJ1-1; v_gene: TRBV27; CDR3aa: CASRPLQGGDPEAFF; CDR3nt: TGTGCCAGTCGGCCCTTACAGGGGGGGGACCCTGAAGCTTTCTTT
d_gene: TRBD2; abundance: -; j_gene: TRBJ2-2; v_gene: TRBV7-6; CDR3aa: CASRLRLAGGRTGELFF; CDR3nt: TGTGCCAGCAGACTAAGACTAGCGGGGGGACGCACCGGGGAGCTGTTTTTT
d_gene: -; abundance: once; j_gene: TRBJ2-2; v_gene: TRBV7-3; CDR3aa: CASSQDMTYGGELFF; CDR3nt: TGTGCCAGCAGCCAAGATATGACATACGGCGGGGAGCTGTTTTTT
d_gene: -; abundance: few; j_gene: TRBJ1-4; v_gene: TRBV7-9; CDR3aa: CASSGGEKLFF; CDR3nt: TGTGCCAGCAGCGGAGGGGAAAAACTGTTTTTT
d_gene: -; abundance: few; j_gene: TRBJ1-5; v_gene: TRBV5-3; CDR3aa: CARSLKKRGGGNSNQPQHF; CDR3nt: TGTGCCAGAAGTTTGAAAAAAAGGGGCGGGGGAAATAGCAATCAGCCCCAGCATTTT
d_gene: -; abundance: few; j_gene: TRBJ2-5; v_gene: TRBV6-5; CDR3aa: CASSEGEEQETQYF; CDR3nt: TGTGCCAGCAGTGAAGGAGAGGAACAAGAGACCCAGTACTTC
d_gene: -; abundance: -; j_gene: TRBJ2-7; v_gene: TRBV7-9; CDR3aa: CASSFRGGHEQYF; CDR3nt: TGTGCCAGCAGCTTCAGGGGTGGTCACGAGCAGTACTTC
d_gene: TRBD1; abundance: -; j_gene: TRBJ1-4; v_gene: TRBV5-6; CDR3aa: CASSLNTGGLRNEKLFF; CDR3nt: TGTGCCAGCAGCTTGAACACAGGGGGCCTCCGTAATGAAAAACTGTTTTTT
d_gene: -; abundance: -; j_gene: TRBJ1-2; v_gene: TRBV2; CDR3aa: CASNLRGPGDGSGYTF; CDR3nt: TGTGCCAGCAACCTCCGAGGCCCAGGGGACGGTTCTGGCTACACCTTC
d_gene: -; abundance: -; j_gene: TRBJ2-7; v_gene: TRBV7-3; CDR3aa: CASSLTMGGEQYF; CDR3nt: TGTGCCAGCAGCTTAACAATGGGGGGCGAGCAGTACTTC
d_gene: -; abundance: -; j_gene: TRBJ2-3; v_gene: TRBV5-1; CDR3aa: CASSVQEDSTDTQYF; CDR3nt: TGCGCCAGCAGCGTTCAGGAGGACAGCACAGATACGCAGTATTTT
d_gene: TRBD2; abundance: -; j_gene: TRBJ2-1; v_gene: TRBV7-7; CDR3aa: CASSLVAGVGNEQFF; CDR3nt: TGTGCTAGCAGCTTAGTAGCGGGAGTCGGCAATGAGCAGTTCTTC
d_gene: -; abundance: -; j_gene: TRBJ2-7; v_gene: TRBV21-1; CDR3aa: CASTPGQDPGPGEQYF; CDR3nt: TGTGCCAGCACCCCGGGACAGGACCCCGGTCCCGGCGAGCAGTACTTC
d_gene: -; abundance: few; j_gene: TRBJ1-2; v_gene: TRBV10-2; CDR3aa: CASSDSPGGGGYTF; CDR3nt: TGCGCCAGCAGTGACTCGCCGGGGGGGGGCGGCTACACCTTC
d_gene: TRBD1; abundance: few; j_gene: TRBJ2-7; v_gene: TRBV6-1; CDR3aa: CASSELLGQRTYEQYF; CDR3nt: TGTGCCAGCAGTGAATTGTTGGGACAGAGAACCTACGAGCAGTACTTC
d_gene: TRBD1; abundance: -; j_gene: TRBJ2-7; v_gene: TRBV19; CDR3aa: CASSAPDRGYEQYF; CDR3nt: TGTGCCAGTAGTGCCCCGGACAGGGGTTACGAGCAGTACTTC
d_gene: -; abundance: -; j_gene: TRBJ1-1; v_gene: TRBV30; CDR3aa: CAWSVRGWNTEAFF; CDR3nt: TGTGCCTGGAGTGTACGCGGGTGGAACACTGAAGCTTTCTTT
d_gene: TRBD2; abundance: -; j_gene: TRBJ2-1; v_gene: TRBV7-2; CDR3aa: CASSPTGRETYNEQFF; CDR3nt: TGTGCCAGCAGCCCGACTGGGCGGGAGACCTACAATGAGCAGTTCTTC
d_gene: TRBD1; abundance: -; j_gene: TRBJ1-3; v_gene: TRBV27; CDR3aa: CASSLLGQGNTIYF; CDR3nt: TGTGCCAGCAGTTTATTGGGACAGGGAAACACCATATATTTT
d_gene: -; abundance: -; j_gene: TRBJ1-5; v_gene: TRBV10-1; CDR3aa: CASLRQVGNQPQHF; CDR3nt: TGCGCCAGCCTTAGACAGGTGGGGAATCAGCCCCAGCATTTT
d_gene: TRBD1; abundance: -; j_gene: TRBJ1-2; v_gene: TRBV6-1; CDR3aa: CASSPGQSYGYTF; CDR3nt: TGTGCCAGCAGTCCGGGACAGAGCTATGGCTACACCTTC
d_gene: TRBD1; abundance: -; j_gene: TRBJ2-6; v_gene: TRBV30; CDR3aa: CALNRDRGSGANVLTF; CDR3nt: TGTGCCTTAAACCGGGACAGGGGCTCTGGGGCCAACGTCCTGACTTTC
d_gene: TRBD1; abundance: -; j_gene: TRBJ1-2; v_gene: TRBV15; CDR3aa: CATSRDTGGYGYTF; CDR3nt: TGTGCCACCAGCAGAGACACAGGGGGCTATGGCTACACCTTC
d_gene: -; abundance: -; j_gene: TRBJ1-5; v_gene: TRBV27; CDR3aa: CASSHKYSNQPQHF; CDR3nt: TGTGCCAGCTCACATAAGTATAGCAATCAGCCCCAGCATTTT